Each of the 10 T cell receptor beta chains below was sequenced from the same sample in a study of T cell repertoires in cytomegalovirus infection. Their recognized antigens are unknown. TCRdb ran MiXCR on the reads and lists one entry per CDR3 protein. The data contain a few hundred thousand distinct CDR3 sequences, under 25% of them singletons. The specimen comprised cultured PBMCs, sampled from culture after CMV antigen stimulation. The receptor set was obtained from a human donor in good health (CMV status not recorded). Some clones in this sample may be carry-over from other donors' samples.

The chain combines TRBV20-1 with TRBJ2-7, with 9 bases matching TRBD2. The CDR3 totals 12 residues. CDR1 is DFQATT and CDR2 is SNEGSKA in the germline V gene (reference sequence). V was clipped by 6 bases and J by 3 bases; unmatched bases: 3. CDR3 sequence: CSAPREGYEQYF. The CDR3 region has the DNA TGCAGTGCCCCGCGGGAGGGCTACGAGCAGTACTTC.

J is TRBJ2-1 and V is TRBV6-5, with D perhaps matching TRBD1 or TRBD2 (5 bases each). Trimming stripped 0 bases from V and 9 bases from J, with 12 bases between. The V gene's germline CDR1 is MNHEY and CDR2 SVGAGI. The CDR3 is 14 residues long. The CDR3 loop reads CASSYSAGRGEQFF. The DNA for the CDR3 is TGTGCCAGCAGTTACTCTGCAGGGAGAGGTGAGCAGTTCTTC.

The table lists this clonotype with a few counts. This chain uses TRBV29-1 with TRBJ2-3; the match to TRBD2 covers 13 bases. Germline V lookup: CDR1 SQVTM, CDR2 ANQGSEA. This CDR3 comprises 15 residues. V was pared by 7 bases and J by 1 base, with 5 bases of the junction left unmatched. As DNA, the CDR3 is TGCAGCGCTGCTGGACTAGCGGGAGGCACAGATACGCAGTATTTT. This codes for CSAAGLAGGTDTQYF.

This chain joins TRBV6-6 and TRBJ2-5; D is uncertain. Deletions cut 6 bases from V and 5 bases from J, with 7 bases between. Germline values: CDR1 MNHNY, CDR2 SVGAGI (reference sequence). The CDR3 loop spans 11 amino acids. The CDR3 loop reads CASRKQETQYF. In nucleotides, the CDR3 is TGTGCCAGCAGGAAGCAGGAGACCCAGTACTTC.

This clonotype was counted only a few times. This sequence joins TRBV4-1 and TRBJ2-1, with D possibly matching TRBD2 (5 bases). Germline lookup yields CDR1 MGHRA and CDR2 YSYEKL. Between the trimmed V and J ends, which lost 0 bases and 3 bases, there was a span of 6 bases. This CDR3 is built from 14 residues. In nucleotides, the CDR3 is TGCGCCAGCAGCCAAGAACTAGTCTACAATGAGCAGTTCTTC. Encoded protein: CASSQELVYNEQFF.

The V and J genes are TRBV20-1 and TRBJ2-5, with 7 bases matching TRBD2. With 1 base clipped from V and 3 bases from J, the junction kept 23 bases outside the gene matches. The CDR3 has 20 residues. The germline gives CDR1 DFQATT, CDR2 SNEGSKA (reference sequence). The CDR3 region has the DNA TGCAGTGCTAGAGTCCAGCCTATACTTCTAGCGGCCATTGGGGAAGAGACCCAGTACTTC. Protein product: CSARVQPILLAAIGEETQYF.

The rearrangement uses TRBV7-8 and TRBJ2-1; 7 bases map to TRBD2. CDR1 is SGHVS and CDR2 is FQNEAQ in the germline V gene. This CDR3 is built from 17 residues. V gave up 4 bases and J gave up 2 bases; unmatched junction bases: 11. The CDR3 DNA reads TGTGCCAGCAGCTCGCTACTTCGACTAGCCACCTACAATGAGCAGTTCTTC. This translates into CASSSLLRLATYNEQFF. Full variable domain (rest looked up from reference TRBV7-8 and TRBJ2-1): GAGVSQSPRYKVAKRGQDVALRCDPISGHVSLFWYQQALGQGPEFLTYFQNEAQLDKSGLPSDRFFAERPEGSVSTLKIQRTQQEDSAVYLCASSSLLRLATYNEQFFGPGTRLTVL.

This clonotype was recorded many times. The V gene is TRBV11-2, the J gene TRBJ2-1; TRBD2 is a possible D gene (5 bases). The CDR3 covers 13 residues. The V gene lost 0 bases and the J gene lost 10 bases, with 10 bases spanning the gap. Germline CDR1 is SGHAT and CDR2 is FQNNGV. The CDR3 region is CASSLDPDYEQFF. CDR3 sequence (DNA): TGTGCCAGCAGCTTAGATCCTGACTACGAGCAGTTCTTC.

The chain uses TRBV2 and TRBJ1-5; no clear D. The CDR3 extends over 14 amino acids. Trimming cost V 3 bases and J 5 bases, with 11 bases left between them. Germline V gene lookup returns CDR1 SNHLY and CDR2 FYNNEI. Here the CDR3 DNA reads TGTGCCAGCAGTGACCAAAGGACGGATCAGCCCCAGCATTTT. This encodes CASSDQRTDQPQHF.

This clonotype has a handful of counts. The rearrangement links TRBV15 to TRBJ1-4, with a tentative D call TRBD1 (5 bases). Germline V lookup: CDR1 LNHNV, CDR2 YYDKDF (reference sequence). The CDR3 contains 15 residues. Between the trimmed V and J ends, which lost 3 bases and 6 bases, there was a span of 14 bases. This chain's CDR3 is CATSSSRGSYEKLFF. CDR3 DNA sequence: TGTGCCACCAGCAGCAGCCGGGGCTCTTATGAAAAACTGTTTTTT. Full variable domain (missing parts from reference TRBV15 and TRBJ1-4): DAMVIQNPRYQVTQFGKPVTLSCSQTLNHNVMYWYQQKSSQAPKLLFHYYDKDFNNEADTPDNFQSRRPNTSFCFLDIRSPGLGDTAMYLCATSSSRGSYEKLFFGSGTQLSVL.